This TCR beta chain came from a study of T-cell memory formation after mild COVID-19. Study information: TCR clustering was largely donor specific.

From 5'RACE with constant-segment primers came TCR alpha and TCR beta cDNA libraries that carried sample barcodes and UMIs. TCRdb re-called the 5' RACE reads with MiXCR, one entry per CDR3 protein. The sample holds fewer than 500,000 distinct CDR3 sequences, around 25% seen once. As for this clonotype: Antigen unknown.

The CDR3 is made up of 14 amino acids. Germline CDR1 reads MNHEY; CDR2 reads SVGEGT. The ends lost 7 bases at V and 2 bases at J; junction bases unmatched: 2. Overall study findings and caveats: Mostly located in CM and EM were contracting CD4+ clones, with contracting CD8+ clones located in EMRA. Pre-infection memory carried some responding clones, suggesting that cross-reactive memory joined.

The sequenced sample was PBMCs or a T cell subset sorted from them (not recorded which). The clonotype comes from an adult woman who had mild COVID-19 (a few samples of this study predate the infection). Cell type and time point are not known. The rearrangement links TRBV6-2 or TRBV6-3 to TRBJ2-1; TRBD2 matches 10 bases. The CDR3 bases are TGTGCCAGCACGCTAGCGGGGGCCTACAATGAGCAGTTCTTC. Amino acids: CASTLAGAYNEQFF.